The source of this T cell receptor beta chain is a study of blood T cell repertoires in COVID-19 (TCRdb year 2020). About the study as a whole: The collaborator samples originated in the United States, Italy and Spain and spanned the acute and convalescent phases of COVID-19. The material from the prospective study consisted of cDNA or gDNA derived from T cells, B-cell-depleted T cells, or PBMCs. Samples came from the ongoing ImmuneRACE study (first 160 participants) plus 1,254 subjects from 6 global collaborators. The repertoires were released in a freely available public database meant as a resource for research on the immune response to SARS-CoV-2. Subjects who had been exposed to COVID-19, were actively infected with it, or had recovered from it provided the deeply sampled blood TCRbeta repertoires that made up the dataset. Where HLA class I and class II types were available, the types were taken from metadata supplied by the sample provider, not from assay-based typing. Nearly every sample came with metadata listing a de-identified subject ID, COVID-19 status, age in years and sex.

About this clone itself: Its antigen specificity is not known. The input lacks base qualities; no much larger clone sits a single base away.

Participants in the prospective study were aged roughly 18 to 89 years, lived in under 30 United States geographic areas, and enrolled through a virtual design. In the prospective study, cohorts were assigned on the basis of participant-reported clinical history obtained from a screening survey and a study questionnaire. In the prospective study, whole blood, serum and a nasopharyngeal or oropharyngeal swab were collected from each participant by mobile phlebotomists. Over a roughly 2-month period, participants in the prospective study had the option of providing additional blood draws and questionnaires. Before DNA extraction, blood samples from the prospective study were shipped at room temperature or frozen. TCRbeta CDR3 regions were amplified from genomic DNA by means of the immunoSEQ Assay, a bias-controlled multiplex PCR. As for how the authors treated the data: Nucleated cell counts per sample were estimated from amplification of reference gene primers within the assay. Sequence reads were collapsed and filtered to measure the absolute abundance of every unique TCRbeta CDR3 rearrangement. For each sample, productive Simpson clonality was calculated as the square root of Simpson's diversity index across productive rearrangements. TCRdb stores this immuneACCESS table with in-frame sequences only. Part of the clones is absent; in the studies checked, under half of the shortfall reflects unresolved V genes, and no reason is known for the rest. The DNA was the basis for D and trimming; V, J and clone size are from that table. In this sample the table shows around 250,000 clones, 88% of which occur a single time. The ten largest account for 0.95% to 1.5% of the sample.

The junction shows trimming of 3 bases on V and 7 bases on J, and the gene matches do not reach 10 bases of it. Its CDR3 holds 16 amino acids, cysteine through phenylalanine. The kept DNA is CDR3 alone, 48 bases in frame from the first base. CDR1 KGHDR and CDR2 SFDVKD are derived from the germline V gene. Study-wide conclusions, independent of this receptor: The amount of clinical and demographic metadata varied by source and participant and was provided uncurated.

This chain joins TRBV24-1 to TRBJ2-1; 8 bases in the junction line up with TRBD1. Sequenced: PBMCs or T cells enriched from blood (not recorded which). This clonotype was sampled from a woman in her thirties or forties with acute COVID-19. The CDR3 protein: CATSDPATNRGNEQFF. The DNA reads as follows: TGTGCCACCAGTGATCCCGCGACAAACAGGGGGAATGAGCAGTTCTTC.